This T cell receptor (beta chain) was sequenced for a study of persistence of HIV-infected CD4 T cells. Study-wide background: A couple of participants gave one leukapheresis sample; others gave up to about 180 mL blood repeatedly.

Overall study findings and caveats: Antigen-responding cells were enriched for degenerate expanded CDR3beta sequences. Proviral oligoclonality tracked with TCR oligoclonality within the same sorted cells.

This was the immunoSEQ version 4 assay in survey mode. Measured with immunoSEQ multiplex PCR; TCRdb has only the in-frame clones, and not every one. Of about 7,000 clones detected, around three quarters appear once; the ten largest clones hold approximately 68%. Stimulation used around 9.1 ug/mL lysate from CMV-infected fibroblasts. Responding CD4+ T cells were sorted by upregulation of both CD40 ligand and CD69. This CDR3 comprises 17 residues. Trimming stripped 3 bases from V and 3 bases from J, with 16 bases between. Germline V gives CDR1 KGHDR, CDR2 SFDVKD. Regarding this clone: Its specificity is not known.

The source of this sequence is an adult woman with HIV who was CMV-seropositive. The sample here was CD4+ T cells sorted from PBMCs after roughly 18-hour stimulation, taken from a patient who received antiretroviral therapy. The rearrangement links TRBV24-1 to TRBJ2-2, with a tentative D call TRBD2 (5 bases). The CDR3 sequence: CATSDTGLGIHTGELFF. CDR3 coding DNA: TGTGCCACCAGTGATACGGGATTAGGGATTCACACCGGGGAGCTGTTTTTT.